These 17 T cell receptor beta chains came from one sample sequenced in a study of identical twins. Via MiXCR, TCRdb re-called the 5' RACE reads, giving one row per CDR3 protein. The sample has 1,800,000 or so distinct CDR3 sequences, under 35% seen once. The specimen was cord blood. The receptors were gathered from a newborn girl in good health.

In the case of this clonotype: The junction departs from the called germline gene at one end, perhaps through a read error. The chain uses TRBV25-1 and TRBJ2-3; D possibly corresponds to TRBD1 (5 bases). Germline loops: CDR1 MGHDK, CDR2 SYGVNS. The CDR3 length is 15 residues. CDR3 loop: CASSEYTDHTGTQYF. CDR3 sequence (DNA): TGTGCCAGCAGTGAATATACGGACCACACAGGTACGCAGTATTTT. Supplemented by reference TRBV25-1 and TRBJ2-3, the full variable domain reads EADIYQTPRYLVIGTGKKITLECSQTMGHDKMYWYQQDPGMELHLIHYSYGVNSTEKGDLSSESTVSRIRTEHFPLTLESARPSHTSQYLCASSEYTDHTGTQYFGPGTRLTVL.

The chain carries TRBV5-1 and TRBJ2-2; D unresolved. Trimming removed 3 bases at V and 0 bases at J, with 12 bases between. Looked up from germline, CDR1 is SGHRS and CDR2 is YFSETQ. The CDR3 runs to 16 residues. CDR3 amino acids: CASSSYRASNTGELFF. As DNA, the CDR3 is TGCGCCAGCAGCTCCTACCGGGCTTCGAACACCGGGGAGCTGTTTTTT.

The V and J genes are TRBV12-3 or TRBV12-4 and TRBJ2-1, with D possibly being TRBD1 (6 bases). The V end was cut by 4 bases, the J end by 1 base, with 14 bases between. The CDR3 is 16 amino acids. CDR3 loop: CASSSGVGVSYNEQFF. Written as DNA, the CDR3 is TGTGCCAGCAGTTCAGGGGTGGGGGTTTCCTACAATGAGCAGTTCTTC.

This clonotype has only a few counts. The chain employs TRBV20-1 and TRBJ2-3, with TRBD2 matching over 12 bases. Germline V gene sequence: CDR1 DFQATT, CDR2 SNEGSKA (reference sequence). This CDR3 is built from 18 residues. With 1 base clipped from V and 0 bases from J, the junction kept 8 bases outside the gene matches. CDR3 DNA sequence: TGCAGTGCTAGAGGGTCACTAGCGGGAGGAGCCAGCACAGATACGCAGTATTTT. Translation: CSARGSLAGGASTDTQYF.

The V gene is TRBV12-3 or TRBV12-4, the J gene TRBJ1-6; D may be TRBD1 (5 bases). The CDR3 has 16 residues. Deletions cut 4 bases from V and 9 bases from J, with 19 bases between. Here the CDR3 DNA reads TGTGCCAGCAGTTCATCAACAGGACTCAGTGGTTCACCCCTCCACTTT. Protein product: CASSSSTGLSGSPLHF.

CDR3 region: CASSQDFSRGYGYTF. CDR3 coding DNA: TGTGCCAGCAGCCAAGATTTCAGTCGGGGATATGGCTACACCTTC. The chain couples TRBV3-1 to TRBJ1-2, with D uncertain. The germline V and J ends were trimmed by 0 bases and 5 bases, with 13 bases remaining between them. This CDR3 has 15 residues. Germline CDR1 and CDR2: LGHDT and YNNKEL (reference sequence).

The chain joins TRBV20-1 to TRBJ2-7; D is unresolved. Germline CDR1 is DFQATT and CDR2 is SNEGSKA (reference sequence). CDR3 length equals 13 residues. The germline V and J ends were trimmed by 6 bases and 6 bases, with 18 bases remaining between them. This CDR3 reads CSAHPRKVGEQYF. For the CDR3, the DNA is TGCAGTGCCCACCCTAGAAAGGTTGGCGAGCAGTACTTC.

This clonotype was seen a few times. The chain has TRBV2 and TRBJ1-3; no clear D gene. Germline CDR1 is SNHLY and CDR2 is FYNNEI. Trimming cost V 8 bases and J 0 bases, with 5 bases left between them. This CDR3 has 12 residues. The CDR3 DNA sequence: TGTGCCAGCTGGGGCTCTGGAAACACCATATATTTT. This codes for CASWGSGNTIYF.

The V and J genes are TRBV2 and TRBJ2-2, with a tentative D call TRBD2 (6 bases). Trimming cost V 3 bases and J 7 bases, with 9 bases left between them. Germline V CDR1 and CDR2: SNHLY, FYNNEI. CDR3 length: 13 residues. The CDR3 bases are TGTGCCAGCAGTGAGGAGGGGAGCGGGGAGCTGTTTTTT. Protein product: CASSEEGSGELFF.

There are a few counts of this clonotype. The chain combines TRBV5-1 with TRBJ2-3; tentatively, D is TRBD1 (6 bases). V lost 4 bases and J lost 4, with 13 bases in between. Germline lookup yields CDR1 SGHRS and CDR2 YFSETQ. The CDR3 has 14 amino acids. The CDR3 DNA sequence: TGCGCCAGCAGCCCCCGGACAGCGTCAGATACGCAGTATTTT. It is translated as CASSPRTASDTQYF.

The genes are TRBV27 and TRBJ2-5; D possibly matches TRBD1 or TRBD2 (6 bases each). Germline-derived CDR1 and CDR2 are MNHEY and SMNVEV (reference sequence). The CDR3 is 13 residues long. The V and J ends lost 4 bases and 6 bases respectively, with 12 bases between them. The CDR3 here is CASSSWRGKTQYF. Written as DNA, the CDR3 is TGTGCCAGCAGTTCGTGGAGGGGGAAGACCCAGTACTTC.

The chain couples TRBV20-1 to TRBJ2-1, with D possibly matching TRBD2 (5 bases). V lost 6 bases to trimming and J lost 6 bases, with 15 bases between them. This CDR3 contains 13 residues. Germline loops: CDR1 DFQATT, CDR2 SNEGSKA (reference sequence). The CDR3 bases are TGCAGTGCGCGAAACGGTGGGAGCAATGAGCAGTTCTTC. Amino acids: CSARNGGSNEQFF.

CDR3 region: CSASDRDRGYEQYF. The DNA for the CDR3 is TGCAGTGCTAGTGATCGGGACAGGGGGTACGAGCAGTACTTC. The chain uses TRBV20-1 and TRBJ2-4; 11 bases agree with TRBD1. The end of the DNA is better explained by TRBJ2-7, so the J call may be wrong. The CDR3 consists of 14 residues. Germline CDR1 reads DFQATT; CDR2 reads SNEGSKA (reference sequence).

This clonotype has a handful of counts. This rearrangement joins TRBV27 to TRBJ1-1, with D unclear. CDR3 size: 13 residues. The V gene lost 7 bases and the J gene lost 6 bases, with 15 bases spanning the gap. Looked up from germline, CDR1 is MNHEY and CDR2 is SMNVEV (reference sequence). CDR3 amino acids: CASNSFPWAEAFF. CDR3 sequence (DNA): TGTGCCAGCAATTCCTTCCCGTGGGCTGAAGCTTTCTTT.

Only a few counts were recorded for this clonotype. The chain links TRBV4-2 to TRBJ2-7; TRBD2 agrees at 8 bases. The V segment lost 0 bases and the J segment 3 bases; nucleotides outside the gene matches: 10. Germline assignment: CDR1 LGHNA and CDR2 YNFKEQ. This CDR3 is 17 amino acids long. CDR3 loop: CASSQEGAGLVNYEQYF. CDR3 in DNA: TGTGCCAGCAGCCAAGAAGGAGCGGGACTAGTAAACTACGAGCAGTACTTC.

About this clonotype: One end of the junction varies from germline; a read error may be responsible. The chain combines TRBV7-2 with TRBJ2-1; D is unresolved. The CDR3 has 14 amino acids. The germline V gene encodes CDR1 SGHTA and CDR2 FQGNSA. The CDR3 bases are TGTGCCAGCAGCTTAAGGCTTTCCTCCAATGAGCAGTTCTTC. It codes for CASSLRLSSNEQFF. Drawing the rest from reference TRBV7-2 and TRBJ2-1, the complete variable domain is GAGVSQSPSNKVTEKGKDVELRCDPISGHTALYWYRQSLGQGLEFLIYFQGNSAPDKSGLPSDRFSAERTGGSVSTLTIQRTQQEDSAVYLCASSLRLSSNEQFFGPGTRLTVL.

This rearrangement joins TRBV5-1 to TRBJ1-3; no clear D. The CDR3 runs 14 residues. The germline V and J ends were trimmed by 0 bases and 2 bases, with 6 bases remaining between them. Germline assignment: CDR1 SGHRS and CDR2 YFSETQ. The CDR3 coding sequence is TGCGCCAGCAGCTTGGACGCCACTGGAAACACCATATATTTT. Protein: CASSLDATGNTIYF.